A selection of T cell receptor beta chains follows, all from one sample in a study of cytomegalovirus exposure and HLA in healthy donors. This table comes from immunoSEQ multiplex PCR, and its TCRdb copy is limited to in-frame clones, with some not included. Of fewer than 250,000 clones in the sample, roughly 84% were seen once. Sequencing input: PBMCs. Receptors originate from a woman in her twenties or thirties in good health and CMV-seropositive. Each CDR3 is given with its conserved first and last residue. Each record gives: clone size, D gene, CDR3 length, V gene, J gene, CDR3 DNA, CDR3 protein. A D gene is named only where the DNA matches it firmly. Only some rows state a clone size, as once, few, many or a class for expanded clones.

.,.,14,TRBV5-1,TRBJ2-7,TGCGCCAGCAGCCCCCTTACTAGCTCCTACGAGCAGTACTTC,CASSPLTSSYEQYF
once,TRBD2,15,TRBV6-1,TRBJ2-1,TGTGCCAGCAGTGATGAACTAGCGGGAGGAAATGAGCAGTTCTTC,CASSDELAGGNEQFF
.,TRBD2,16,TRBV9,TRBJ2-1,TGTGCCAGCAGCGTAGAGGGGACTAGCGCGTACAATGAGCAGTTCTTC,CASSVEGTSAYNEQFF
.,.,14,TRBV7-8,TRBJ2-4,TGTGCCAGCAGCTTAGAGAGAGGGGTAAACATTCAGTACTTC,CASSLERGVNIQYF
.,.,15,TRBV1,TRBJ2-7,TGCACCAGCCCCGACGAGACTTCTAGAGGGCACGAGCAGTACTTC,CTSPDETSRGHEQYF
.,.,14,TRBV11-3,TRBJ2-3,TGTGCCAGCAGCTTATCGCGTAGCACAGATACGCAGTATTTT,CASSLSRSTDTQYF
once,.,15,TRBV11-3,TRBJ2-1,TGTGCCAGCAGCCCGAGGTGGACCTCTAGCAATGAGCAGTTCTTC,CASSPRWTSSNEQFF
.,.,12,TRBV10-1,TRBJ2-3,TGCGCCAGCAGTGGTAGCACAGATACGCAGTATTTT,CASSGSTDTQYF
.,.,14,TRBV5-1,TRBJ1-1,TGCGCCAGCAACTTGGGCAGCTTTAACACTGAAGCTTTCTTT,CASNLGSFNTEAFF
.,TRBD1,14,TRBV2,TRBJ2-5,TGTGCCAGCAGCAGAGGGTGGGACAGGGAGACCCAGTACTTC,CASSRGWDRETQYF
.,TRBD2,14,TRBV7-9,TRBJ2-7,TGTGCCAGCAGCGATAGCGGGGACCCCTACGAGCAGTACTTC,CASSDSGDPYEQYF
.,.,13,TRBV27,TRBJ1-2,TGTGCCAGCAGAGCCACAGGTACCTATGGCTACACCTTC,CASRATGTYGYTF
.,.,11,TRBV5-4,TRBJ2-7,TGTGCCAGCAGCACAGGACAGGAGCAGTACTTC,CASSTGQEQYF
few,TRBD2,15,TRBV5-4,TRBJ2-5,TGTGCCAGCAGCTCCACCGGGGCGGGAGGGGAGACCCAGTACTTC,CASSSTGAGGETQYF
.,.,12,TRBV13,TRBJ1-1,TGTGCCAGCAGCTTAGGCGCGCCTGAAGCTTTCTTT,CASSLGAPEAFF
.,.,14,TRBV30,TRBJ2-2,TGTGCCTGGAGTTTCACTAGGGGCGCCGGGGAGCTGTTTTTT,CAWSFTRGAGELFF
.,.,14,TRBV2,TRBJ1-1,TGTGCCAGCACCTCGGGACGGTTGAACACTGAAGCTTTCTTT,CASTSGRLNTEAFF
.,TRBD2,18,TRBV6-1,TRBJ2-5,TGTGCCAGCAGTGAAGCGGTAGCGGGAGGAGGATATCCGGCGACCCAGTACTTC,CASSEAVAGGGYPATQYF
.,.,15,TRBV4-1,TRBJ2-3,TGCGCCAGCAGCCAAGATGGGGCTGTTCAAGATACGCAGTATTTT,CASSQDGAVQDTQYF
.,.,12,TRBV28,TRBJ2-1,TGTGTCGTACAAAGAATTTACAATGAGCAGTTCTTC,CVVQRIYNEQFF
.,.,14,TRBV19,TRBJ2-1,TGTGCCAGTAGTCCTTGGGGCTACAGGAATGAGCAGTTCTTC,CASSPWGYRNEQFF
once,TRBD1,13,TRBV29-1,TRBJ2-2,TGCAGCGTGGAGGGACAGGGTTCCGGGGAGCTGTTTTTT,CSVEGQGSGELFF
.,TRBD1,14,TRBV28,TRBJ2-3,TGTGCCAGCAGAGTCGCAGGGGGTGGAGATACGCAGTATTTT,CASRVAGGGDTQYF
once,.,14,TRBV25-1,TRBJ1-4,TGTGCCAGCAGTGAATTTAGGGGGGCGGGGAAACTGTTTTTT,CASSEFRGAGKLFF
.,.,15,TRBV6-5,TRBJ2-6,TGTGCCAGCAGTTATGACAGCTCTGGGGCCAACGTCCTGACTTTC,CASSYDSSGANVLTF